The 20 T cell receptor beta chains below come from one sample, sequenced in a study of blood T cell repertoires in COVID-19. The repertoire was sequenced with immunoSEQ multiplex PCR; TCRdb's copy has only in-frame clones and lacks some. Of around 300,000 clones detected, more than 80% appear once; the ten largest clones hold under 3.5%. What was sequenced was peripheral blood. The receptor source for this set is a woman in her thirties with active or convalescent COVID-19.

This chain joins TRBV15 and TRBJ1-1; D perhaps matches TRBD1 (5 bases). Trimming removed 0 bases at V and 3 bases at J, with 14 bases between. In germline, CDR1 is LNHNV, CDR2 YYDKDF (reference sequence). The length of the CDR3 is 16 residues. CDR3 DNA sequence: TGTGCCACCAGCAGAGATACGGCAGGGAGGGACACTGAAGCTTTCTTT. It translates to CATSRDTAGRDTEAFF.

This clone has a single count. The chain employs TRBV21-1 and TRBJ1-4; no DNA check was done on the table's D call, TRBD1. TRBV21-1 is an annotated pseudogene. The CDR3 loop spans 16 amino acids. The CDR3 DNA is TGTGCCAGCAGCAAAGCGGACAGGCAAGGTAATGAAAAACTGTTTTTT. It translates to CASSKADRQGNEKLFF.

The chain carries TRBV6-5 and TRBJ1-2, with D tentatively TRBD1 (5 bases). Germline values: CDR1 MNHEY, CDR2 SVGAGI. The CDR3 is 15 amino acids. Trimming shortened V by 6 bases and J by 4 bases, and 18 bases separated the two germline ends. Written as DNA, the CDR3 is TGTGCCAGCAGAAATGGACGTGGAGGGGCCTATGGCTACACCTTC. It encodes CASRNGRGGAYGYTF.

This sequence joins TRBV28 and TRBJ1-2; possible D gene TRBD1, 6 bases. Trimming removed 8 bases from V and 1 base from J, with 11 bases in between. Germline V gene sequence: CDR1 MDHEN, CDR2 SYDVKM. The CDR3 is 13 amino acids. CDR3 in amino acids: CASGRTVNYGYTF. CDR3 bases: TGTGCCAGCGGACGGACAGTTAACTATGGCTACACCTTC.

The chain has TRBV7-9 and TRBJ2-2, with D possibly matching TRBD1 (5 bases). The CDR3 length is 15 residues. Trimming took 6 bases from V and 0 from J, leaving 11 bases between them. Germline CDR1 SEHNR, CDR2 FQNEAQ (reference sequence). CDR3 protein: CASSHRPSNTGELFF. DNA for the CDR3: TGTGCCAGCAGTCACAGGCCCTCGAACACCGGGGAGCTGTTTTTT.

The chain recombines TRBV10-1 with TRBJ2-1, with a weak D call TRBD1 (7 bases). CDR3 length equals 16 residues. Looked up from germline, CDR1 is WNHNN and CDR2 is SYGVQD (reference sequence). The V end lost 2 bases, the J end lost 7 bases, and 18 bases lay between the germline ends. CDR3 in DNA: TGCGCCAGCAGTGAGAGGAGAGGGGGCGGGATGAATGAGCAGTTCTTC. Translating it yields CASSERRGGGMNEQFF.

The gene calls are TRBV6-5 and TRBJ2-2, with D maybe TRBD2 (5 bases). Germline loops: CDR1 MNHEY, CDR2 SVGAGI. The CDR3 has 13 amino acids. Trimming shortened V by 10 bases and J by 2 bases, and 11 bases separated the two germline ends. The CDR3 spells CATGRGNTGELFF. The CDR3 DNA reads TGTGCCACCGGTCGGGGAAACACCGGGGAGCTGTTTTTT.

This clone was detected once. V usage is TRBV28 and J usage is TRBJ2-7; TRBD1 matches 8 bases. This CDR3 is built from 14 residues. The junction had 8 bases not matched to a gene; V was cut back by 6 bases and J by 4 bases. CDR1 is MDHEN, CDR2 SYDVKM, per germline. Written as DNA, the CDR3 is TGTGCCAGCAGAGCAGGGGGCCAGAGTTACGAGCAGTACTTC. Protein: CASRAGGQSYEQYF.

V usage is TRBV6-2 or TRBV6-3 and J usage is TRBJ2-7; 13 bases map to TRBD2. CDR3 length equals 16 residues. CDR1 is MNHEY, CDR2 SVGEGT, per germline. Germline trimming cut 2 bases from V and 2 bases from J; bases unmatched to any gene: 3. CDR3 amino acids: CASSYKGTSGTYEQYF. As DNA, the CDR3 is TGTGCCAGCAGTTACAAGGGGACTAGCGGGACCTACGAGCAGTACTTC.

The chain couples TRBV2 to TRBJ1-1, with D perhaps matching TRBD1 (5 bases). Trimming stripped 4 bases from V and 3 bases from J, with 9 bases between. The CDR3 loop spans 13 amino acids. Per the germline V gene, CDR1 is SNHLY and CDR2 is FYNNEI. The CDR3 DNA reads as TGTGCCAGCAGTGTACGGGGGGACACTGAAGCTTTCTTT. This codes for CASSVRGDTEAFF. The complete variable domain, with remaining parts taken from reference TRBV2 and TRBJ1-1, reads EPEVTQTPSHQVTQMGQEVILRCVPISNHLYFYWYRQILGQKVEFLVSFYNNEISEKSEIFDDQFSVERPDGSNFTLKIRSTKLEDSAMYFCASSVRGDTEAFFGQGTRLTVV.

This chain uses TRBV28 with TRBJ2-2; 9 bases are a match to TRBD2. J lost 5 bases, V lost 6 bases, and 10 bases had no gene match. Germline V lookup: CDR1 MDHEN, CDR2 SYDVKM. This CDR3 is 16 amino acids long. The CDR3 spells CASRIRSGGRTGELFF. The DNA of the CDR3 is TGTGCCAGCAGAATCCGAAGCGGGGGGAGAACCGGGGAGCTGTTTTTT.

The J gene is TRBJ1-1, the V gene TRBV5-5; D is ambiguous. Trimming took 0 bases from V and 3 from J, leaving 6 bases between them. This CDR3 region has 13 residues. The germline V gene has CDR1 SGHKS and CDR2 YYEKEE (reference sequence). The DNA for the CDR3 is TGTGCCAGCAGCTTGGGAGCGGACACTGAAGCTTTCTTT. Its translation is CASSLGADTEAFF.

The J gene is TRBJ2-7, the V gene TRBV18; TRBD1 agrees at 7 bases. This CDR3 is 15 amino acids long. Trimming cost V 3 bases and J 2 bases; bases outside gene matches: 7. The germline CDR1 and CDR2 sequences are KGHSH and LQKENI. The CDR3 loop is CASSPWTGGPYEQYF. CDR3 sequence (DNA): TGTGCCAGCTCACCCTGGACAGGTGGTCCCTACGAGCAGTACTTC.

The table lists this clone with a count of one. V gene TRBV14 combines with J gene TRBJ2-3; possibly TRBD2 for D (5 bases). Germline V lookup: CDR1 SGHDN, CDR2 FVKESK. The CDR3 consists of 17 residues. Trimming removed 4 bases at V and 5 bases at J, with 22 bases between. The CDR3 protein is CASSLHGRGFEVDTQYF. In DNA form, the CDR3 reads TGTGCCAGCAGCCTCCACGGTAGAGGGTTCGAGGTAGATACGCAGTATTTT. The full variable domain, its missing parts supplied by reference TRBV14 and TRBJ2-3, is EAGVTQFPSHSVIEKGQTVTLRCDPISGHDNLYWYRRVMGKEIKFLLHFVKESKQDESGMPNNRFLAERTGGTYSTLKVQPAELEDSGVYFCASSLHGRGFEVDTQYFGPGTRLTVL.

This clone was seen just once. CDR3 bases: TGTGCCAGCAGCGTCACGGCGGGGGGCGTCACAGATACGCAGTATTTT. This encodes CASSVTAGGVTDTQYF. V and J are TRBV9 and TRBJ2-3; 8 bases align to TRBD2. Germline CDR1 SGDLS, CDR2 YYNGEE. This CDR3 is built from 16 residues. J gave up 2 bases and V 2 bases, and 7 bases lay outside the gene matches. Drawing the rest from reference TRBV9 and TRBJ2-3, the complete variable domain is DSGVTQTPKHLITATGQRVTLRCSPRSGDLSVYWYQQSLDQGLQFLIQYYNGEERAKGNILERFSAQQFPDLHSELNLSSLELGDSALYFCASSVTAGGVTDTQYFGPGTRLTVL.

This rearrangement joins TRBV5-1 to TRBJ1-6, with a possible D match to TRBD1 (6 bases). Trimming shortened V by 4 bases and J by 7 bases, and 15 bases separated the two germline ends. The CDR3 is 15 amino acids. Germline CDR1 is SGHRS and CDR2 is YFSETQ. This CDR3 is CASSQPDRQNSPLHF. As DNA, the CDR3 is TGCGCCAGCAGCCAACCCGACAGGCAAAATTCACCCCTCCACTTT.

The rearrangement joins TRBV15 to TRBJ1-5; 8 nucleotides line up with TRBD1. The CDR3 spans 16 residues. Germline V gives CDR1 LNHNV, CDR2 YYDKDF (reference sequence). The V segment lost 3 bases and the J segment 0 bases; nucleotides outside the gene matches: 4. CDR3 residues: CATSSGDRNSNQPQHF. The CDR3 nucleotides read TGTGCCACCAGCAGCGGGGACAGGAATAGCAATCAGCCCCAGCATTTT.

The J gene is TRBJ2-3, the V gene TRBV14; 7 bases are a match to TRBD2. CDR3 length: 16 amino acids. The germline CDR1 and CDR2 sequences are SGHDN and FVKESK. V shed 3 bases, J shed 5 bases, and the junction held 11 bases outside the gene matches. CDR3 residues: CASSQAAGVPRDTQYF. Written as DNA, the CDR3 is TGTGCCAGCAGCCAGGCGGCGGGGGTCCCTCGAGATACGCAGTATTTT.

V usage is TRBV10-3 and J usage is TRBJ2-3; no definite D call. The CDR3 is 17 amino acids. Trimming took off 0 bases at V and 6 bases at J, with 19 bases between the two ends. Germline V gene lookup returns CDR1 ENHRY and CDR2 SYGVKD. CDR3 residues: CAISESLGSPGQDTQYF. The DNA of the CDR3 is TGTGCCATCAGTGAGTCGCTCGGATCTCCAGGTCAGGATACGCAGTATTTT.

About this clone: This sample also contains other DNA sequences that code for the same CDR3. This sequence joins TRBV9 and TRBJ1-1, with D maybe TRBD1 (6 bases). CDR3 length: 13 amino acids. V lost 4 bases and J 3 bases, leaving 10 bases between the germline ends. CDR1 and CDR2 (germline): SGDLS, YYNGEE. CDR3 nucleotides: TGTGCCAGCAGCCTATGGACAGACACTGAAGCTTTCTTT. Protein sequence: CASSLWTDTEAFF.